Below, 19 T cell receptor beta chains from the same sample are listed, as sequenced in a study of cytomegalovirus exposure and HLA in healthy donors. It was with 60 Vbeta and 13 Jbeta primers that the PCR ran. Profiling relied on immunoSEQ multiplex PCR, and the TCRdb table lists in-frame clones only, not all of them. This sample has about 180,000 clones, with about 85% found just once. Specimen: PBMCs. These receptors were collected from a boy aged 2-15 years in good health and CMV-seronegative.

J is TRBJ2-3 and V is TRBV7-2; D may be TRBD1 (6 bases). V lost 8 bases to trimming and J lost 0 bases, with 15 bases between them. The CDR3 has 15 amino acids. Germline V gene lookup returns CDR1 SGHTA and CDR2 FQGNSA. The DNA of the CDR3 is TGTGCCAGCGTCGACAGGAGCCATAGCACAGATACGCAGTATTTT. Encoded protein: CASVDRSHSTDTQYF.

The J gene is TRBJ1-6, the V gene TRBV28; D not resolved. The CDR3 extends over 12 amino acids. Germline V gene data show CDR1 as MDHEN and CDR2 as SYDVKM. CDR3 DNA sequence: TGTGCTTCGGGAAGTGGTAATTCACCCCTCCACTTT. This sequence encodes CASGSGNSPLHF.

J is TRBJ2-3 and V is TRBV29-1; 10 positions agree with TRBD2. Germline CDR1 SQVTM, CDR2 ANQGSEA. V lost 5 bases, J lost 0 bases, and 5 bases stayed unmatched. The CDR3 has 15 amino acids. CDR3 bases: TGCAGCGTTTGGGAGCGGGAGGGGAGCACAGATACGCAGTATTTT. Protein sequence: CSVWEREGSTDTQYF.

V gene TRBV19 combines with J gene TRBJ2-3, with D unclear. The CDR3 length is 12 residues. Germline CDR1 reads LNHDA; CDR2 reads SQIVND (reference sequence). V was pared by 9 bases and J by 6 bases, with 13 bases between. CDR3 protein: CASHDLVDTQYF. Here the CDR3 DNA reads TGTGCCAGCCACGACCTAGTCGATACGCAGTATTTT.

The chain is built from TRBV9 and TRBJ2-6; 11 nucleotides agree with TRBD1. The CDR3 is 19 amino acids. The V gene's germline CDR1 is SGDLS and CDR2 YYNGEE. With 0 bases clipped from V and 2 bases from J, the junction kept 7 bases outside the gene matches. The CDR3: CASSVVRDRGTPGANVLTF. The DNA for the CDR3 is TGTGCCAGCAGCGTAGTCAGGGACAGGGGGACCCCTGGGGCCAACGTCCTGACTTTC. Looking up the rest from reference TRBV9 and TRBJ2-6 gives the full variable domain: DSGVTQTPKHLITATGQRVTLRCSPRSGDLSVYWYQQSLDQGLQFLIQYYNGEERAKGNILERFSAQQFPDLHSELNLSSLELGDSALYFCASSVVRDRGTPGANVLTFGAGSRLTVL.

CDR3 protein: CASSRKGDGYGYTF. CDR3 in DNA: TGTGCCAGCAGCCGGAAGGGGGATGGCTATGGCTACACCTTC. The V call is TRBV28, the J call TRBJ1-2; TRBD1 is a possible D gene (6 bases). Germline loops: CDR1 MDHEN, CDR2 SYDVKM. The CDR3 runs to 14 residues. V gave up 6 bases and J gave up 4 bases, with 15 bases separating them.

CDR3 loop: CASSSLGAGQPQHF. The CDR3 DNA follows: TGTGCCAGCAGCTCCCTGGGGGCAGGACAGCCCCAGCATTTT. This rearrangement joins TRBV7-2 to TRBJ1-5; D possibly corresponds to TRBD1 (6 bases). The CDR3 is 14 amino acids. The germline V gene has CDR1 SGHTA and CDR2 FQGNSA. Trimming cost V 4 bases and J 7 bases, with 14 bases left between them.

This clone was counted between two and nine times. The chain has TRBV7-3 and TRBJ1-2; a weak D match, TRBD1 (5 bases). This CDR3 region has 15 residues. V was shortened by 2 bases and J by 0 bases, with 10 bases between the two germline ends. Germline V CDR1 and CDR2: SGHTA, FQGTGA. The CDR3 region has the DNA TGTGCCAGCAGCTTACGGGGGGGACCTAACTATGGCTACACCTTC. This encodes CASSLRGGPNYGYTF.

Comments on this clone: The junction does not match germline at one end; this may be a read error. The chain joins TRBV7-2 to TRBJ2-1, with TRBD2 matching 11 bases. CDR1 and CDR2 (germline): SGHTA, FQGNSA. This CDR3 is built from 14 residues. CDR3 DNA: TGTGCCGGCAGCTTAGCGGGAGGGCCGGATGAGCAGTTCTTC. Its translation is CAGSLAGGPDEQFF.

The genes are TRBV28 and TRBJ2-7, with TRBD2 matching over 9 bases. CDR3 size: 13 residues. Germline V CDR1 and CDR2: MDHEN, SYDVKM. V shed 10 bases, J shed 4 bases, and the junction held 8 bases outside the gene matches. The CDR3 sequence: CAIGAGGGYEQYF. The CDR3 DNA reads TGTGCCATTGGAGCGGGAGGCGGGTACGAGCAGTACTTC.

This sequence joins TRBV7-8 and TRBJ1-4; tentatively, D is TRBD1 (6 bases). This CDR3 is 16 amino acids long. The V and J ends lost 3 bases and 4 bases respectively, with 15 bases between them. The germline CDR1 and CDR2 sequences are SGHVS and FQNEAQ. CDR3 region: CASSFRRQEYNEKLFF. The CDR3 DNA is TGTGCCAGCAGCTTCCGAAGACAGGAGTATAATGAAAAACTGTTTTTT.

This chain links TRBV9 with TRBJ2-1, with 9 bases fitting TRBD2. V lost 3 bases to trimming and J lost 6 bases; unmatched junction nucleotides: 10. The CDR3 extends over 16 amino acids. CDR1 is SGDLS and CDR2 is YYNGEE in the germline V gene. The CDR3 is CASSAPLAGGPNEQFF. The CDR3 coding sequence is TGTGCCAGCAGCGCCCCTTTGGCGGGAGGGCCCAATGAGCAGTTCTTC.

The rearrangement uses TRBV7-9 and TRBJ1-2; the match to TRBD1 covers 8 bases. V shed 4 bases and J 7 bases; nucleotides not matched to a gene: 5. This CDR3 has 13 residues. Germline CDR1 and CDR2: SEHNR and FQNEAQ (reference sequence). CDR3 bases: TGTGCCAGCAGCTCGGACAGGGTCACTGGCTACACCTTC. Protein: CASSSDRVTGYTF.

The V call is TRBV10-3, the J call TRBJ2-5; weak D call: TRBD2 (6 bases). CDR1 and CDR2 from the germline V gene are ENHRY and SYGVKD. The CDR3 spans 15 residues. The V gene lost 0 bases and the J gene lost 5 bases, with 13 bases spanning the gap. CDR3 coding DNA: TGTGCCATCAGTGAGTCGGTTCGTGGGGGGGAGACCCAGTACTTC. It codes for CAISESVRGGETQYF.

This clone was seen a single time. In DNA form, the CDR3 reads TGTGCCAGCAGTGAAGATCGGGAGGACTATGGCTACACCTTC. Its protein product is CASSEDREDYGYTF. The chain combines TRBV2 with TRBJ1-2; D not certain. Trimming pared 1 base from V and 3 bases from J, leaving 9 bases between. CDR1 is SNHLY, CDR2 FYNNEI, per germline. The CDR3 runs to 14 residues. The variable domain in full, completed from reference TRBV2 and TRBJ1-2, reads EPEVTQTPSHQVTQMGQEVILRCVPISNHLYFYWYRQILGQKVEFLVSFYNNEISEKSEIFDDQFSVERPDGSNFTLKIRSTKLEDSAMYFCASSEDREDYGYTFGSGTRLTVV.

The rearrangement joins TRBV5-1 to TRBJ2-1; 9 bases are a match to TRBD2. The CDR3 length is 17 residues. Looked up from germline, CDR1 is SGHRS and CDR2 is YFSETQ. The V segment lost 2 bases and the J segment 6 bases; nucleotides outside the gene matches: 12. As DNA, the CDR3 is TGCGCCAGCAGCTTTACACCCTCAGCGGGGGGAATCAATGAGCAGTTCTTC. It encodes CASSFTPSAGGINEQFF.

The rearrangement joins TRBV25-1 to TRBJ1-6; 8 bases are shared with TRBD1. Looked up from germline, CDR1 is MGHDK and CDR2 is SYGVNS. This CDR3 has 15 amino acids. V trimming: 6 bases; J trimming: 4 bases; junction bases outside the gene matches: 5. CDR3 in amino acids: CASSGGTGYNSPLHF. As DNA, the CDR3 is TGTGCCAGCAGCGGCGGGACAGGTTATAATTCACCCCTCCACTTT.

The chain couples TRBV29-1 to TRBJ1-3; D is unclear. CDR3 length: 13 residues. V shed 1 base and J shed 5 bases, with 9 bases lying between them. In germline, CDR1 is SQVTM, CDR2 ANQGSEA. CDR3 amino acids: CSVEVWSRNTIYF. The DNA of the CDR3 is TGCAGCGTTGAAGTGTGGAGCAGAAACACCATATATTTT. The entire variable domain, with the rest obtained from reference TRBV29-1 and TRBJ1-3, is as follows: SAVISQKPSRDICQRGTSLTIQCQVDSQVTMMFWYRQQPGQSLTLIATANQGSEATYESGFVIDKFPISRPNLTFSTLTVSNMSPEDSSIYLCSVEVWSRNTIYFGEGSWLTVV.

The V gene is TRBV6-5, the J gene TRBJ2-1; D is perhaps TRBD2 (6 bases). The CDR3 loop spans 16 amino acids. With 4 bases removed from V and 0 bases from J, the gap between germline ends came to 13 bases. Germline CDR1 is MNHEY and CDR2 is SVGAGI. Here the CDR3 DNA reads TGTGCCAGCAGTTCGGAGGGGTCCCGCTCCTACAATGAGCAGTTCTTC. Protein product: CASSSEGSRSYNEQFF.